This T cell receptor (beta chain) is from a study of OX40 agonist ivuxolimab in advanced cancers. Study at large: Patients were treated with ivuxolimab, an agonistic anti-OX40 (CD134) antibody. The study enrolled dose-escalation patients with hepatocellular carcinoma, melanoma, renal cell or head and neck cancer. Study-wide points: Among some nonresponders, normalized T-cell clonal expansion was also low.

Of note for this clone: Its cognate antigen is unknown.

Using immunoSEQ multiplex PCR, the repertoire was profiled, and TCRdb retains in-frame clones only, with some absent. The repertoire holds some 15,000 clones, with roughly three quarters as singletons. This receptor was taken from an adult with an advanced solid tumor such as melanoma, head and neck, liver or kidney cancer. This material consisted of CD4+ or CD8+ T cells sorted from blood, taken in a trial of the OX40 agonist ivuxolimab.

Written as DNA, the CDR3 is TGCGCCAGCAGCTGGGCAGAGGAGCTGTTTTTT. It encodes CASSWAEELFF. The gene calls are TRBV5-1 and TRBJ2-2, with no clear D. CDR1 and CDR2 from the germline V gene are SGHRS and YFSETQ. The CDR3 consists of 11 residues. V lost 3 bases to trimming and J lost 10 bases, with 7 bases between them.